This T cell receptor (beta chain) was found in a study of Ad26.COV2.S vaccination and SARS-CoV-2 variants. In the study overall: Once, or twice with 56 days between doses, Ad26.COV2.S was given intramuscularly.

Overall study results and limits: Vaccinees displayed broader spike-specific TCR repertoires than placebo recipients.

The data were produced by immunoSEQ multiplex PCR, yet TCRdb's version contains in-frame clones alone and is incomplete. The sample holds about 420,000 clones, approximately 87% seen once. This clone has only a few counts. The target antigen is unknown. CDR3 length equals 18 residues. Trimming removed 1 base from V and 6 bases from J, with 19 bases in between. CDR1 and CDR2 from the germline V gene are MDHEN and SYDVKM. Regarding treatment: 15 to 20 received Ad26.COV2.S at low or high dose, single or two shots; roughly five received placebo; per-sample allocation not given. At day 63 after the first vaccine or placebo injection, samples were drawn. Based in Boston, the donor was an adult of 18-55 years.

The sequenced sample was peripheral blood, obtained in a trial of Ad26.COV2.S vaccine versus placebo. This TCR was sampled from a person between 18 and 59 years old who received the Ad26.COV2.S COVID-19 vaccine or a placebo. The V and J genes are TRBV28 and TRBJ1-6; TRBD1 is a possible D gene (6 bases). The CDR3 coding sequence is TGTGCCAGCAGTTTATTGCCCAAACAGGGACTCGCTAATTCACCCCTCCACTTT. It codes for CASSLLPKQGLANSPLHF.